A single sample gave rise to the 6 T cell receptor beta chains below, sequenced in a study of blood T cell repertoires in COVID-19. Only in-frame clones appear in the TCRdb table, and some are missing; sequencing was by immunoSEQ multiplex PCR. The table has a few hundred thousand clones, 84% seen once. Input material: peripheral blood. The receptors originated from a human donor in a cohort sampled during active COVID-19.

V usage is TRBV10-3 and J usage is TRBJ2-2; 9 bases align to TRBD2. V dropped 6 bases and J dropped 3; count of bases not matched to a gene: 5. Germline V CDR1 and CDR2: ENHRY, SYGVKD. This CDR3 region has 15 residues. CDR3: CAISDLAGDTGELFF. The DNA for the CDR3 is TGTGCCATCAGCGATTTAGCGGGAGACACCGGGGAGCTGTTTTTT.

V is TRBV28 and J is TRBJ1-6; TRBD1 matches 8 bases. This CDR3 is built from 15 residues. Losses at the gene ends were 3 bases for V and 10 bases for J; bases not matched to a gene: 8. Germline assignment: CDR1 MDHEN and CDR2 SYDVKM. The CDR3 nucleotides are TGTGCCAGCAGTTTGGGGGGGACAGGTCTATCACCCCTCCACTTT. It specifies CASSLGGTGLSPLHF.

J is TRBJ2-1 and V is TRBV19; 8 nucleotides line up with TRBD2. J was trimmed by 10 bases and V by 9 bases; bases with no gene match: 11. Germline CDR1 reads LNHDA; CDR2 reads SQIVND (reference sequence). There are 13 residues in the CDR3. The CDR3 DNA reads TGTGCCAGCAAGGACCCGGGAGGGGTCGAGCAGTTCTTC. Residues: CASKDPGGVEQFF.

The chain couples TRBV6-5 to TRBJ2-5; tentative D call: TRBD2 (5 bases). CDR1 is MNHEY and CDR2 is SVGAGI in the germline V gene. CDR3 size: 11 residues. The V and J ends lost 6 bases and 5 bases respectively, with 7 bases between them. The CDR3 here is CASRDLETQYF. In DNA form, the CDR3 reads TGTGCCAGCAGGGACTTGGAGACCCAGTACTTC.

This chain joins TRBV10-1 and TRBJ2-2; 7 bases map to TRBD2. V shed 3 bases and J 4 bases; nucleotides not matched to a gene: 2. The germline CDR1 and CDR2 sequences are WNHNN and SYGVQD (reference sequence). The CDR3 runs to 14 residues. The CDR3 protein is CASSDGTITGELFF. DNA of the CDR3: TGCGCCAGCAGTGACGGGACTATCACCGGGGAGCTGTTTTTT.

CDR3 in amino acids: CASSQTSVSYEQYF. The DNA for the CDR3 is TGTGCCAGCAGCCAAACTAGCGTTTCCTACGAGCAGTACTTC. The chain uses TRBV3-1 (or the pseudogene TRBV3-2) and TRBJ2-7; 7 bases are a match to TRBD2. This CDR3 spans 14 amino acids. Germline loops: CDR1 LGHDT, CDR2 YNNKEL (reference sequence). The J segment lost 1 base and the V segment lost 2 bases, leaving 2 bases of the junction unmatched.